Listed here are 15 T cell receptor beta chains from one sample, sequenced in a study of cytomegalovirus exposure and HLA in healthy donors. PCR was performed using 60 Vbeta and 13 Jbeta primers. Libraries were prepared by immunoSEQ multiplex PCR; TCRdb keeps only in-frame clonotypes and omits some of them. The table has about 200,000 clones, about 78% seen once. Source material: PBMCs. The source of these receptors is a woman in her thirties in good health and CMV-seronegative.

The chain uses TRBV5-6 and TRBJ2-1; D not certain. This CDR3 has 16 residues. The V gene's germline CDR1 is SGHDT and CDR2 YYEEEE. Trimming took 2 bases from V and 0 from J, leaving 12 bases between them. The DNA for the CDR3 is TGTGCCAGCAGCTTCTTTGGCGGAACCTCCTACAATGAGCAGTTCTTC. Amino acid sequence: CASSFFGGTSYNEQFF.

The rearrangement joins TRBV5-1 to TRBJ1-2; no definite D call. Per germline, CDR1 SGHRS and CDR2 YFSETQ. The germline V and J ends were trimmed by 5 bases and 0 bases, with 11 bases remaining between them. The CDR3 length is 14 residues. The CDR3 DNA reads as TGCGCCAGCAGTATAACAAATCCTAACTATGGCTACACCTTC. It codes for CASSITNPNYGYTF.

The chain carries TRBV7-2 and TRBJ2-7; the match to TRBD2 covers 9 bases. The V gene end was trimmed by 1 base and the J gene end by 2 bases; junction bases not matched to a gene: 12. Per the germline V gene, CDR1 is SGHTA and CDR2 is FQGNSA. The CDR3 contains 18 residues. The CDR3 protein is CASSLDHVLAGAAYEQYF. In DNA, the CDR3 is TGTGCCAGCAGCTTAGACCACGTCTTAGCGGGAGCCGCCTACGAGCAGTACTTC.

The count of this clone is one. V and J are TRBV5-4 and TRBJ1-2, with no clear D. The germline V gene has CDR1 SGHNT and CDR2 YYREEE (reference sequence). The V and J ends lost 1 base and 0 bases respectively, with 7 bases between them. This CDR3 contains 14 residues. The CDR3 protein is CASSLWPTNYGYTF. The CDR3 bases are TGTGCCAGCAGCTTGTGGCCGACTAACTATGGCTACACCTTC.

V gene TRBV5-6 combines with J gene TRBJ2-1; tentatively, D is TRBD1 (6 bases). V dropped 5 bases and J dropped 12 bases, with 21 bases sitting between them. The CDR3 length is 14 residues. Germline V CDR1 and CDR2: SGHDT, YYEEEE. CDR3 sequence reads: CASRTRTETRTQFF. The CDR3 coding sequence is TGTGCCAGCAGGACCCGGACAGAGACAAGGACGCAGTTCTTC.

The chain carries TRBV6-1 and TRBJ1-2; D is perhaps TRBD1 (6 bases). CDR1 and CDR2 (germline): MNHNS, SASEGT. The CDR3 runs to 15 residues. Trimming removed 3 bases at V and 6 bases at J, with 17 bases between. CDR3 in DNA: TGTGCCAGCAGTGATAAACAGGGATGGAGCGATGGCTACACCTTC. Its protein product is CASSDKQGWSDGYTF.

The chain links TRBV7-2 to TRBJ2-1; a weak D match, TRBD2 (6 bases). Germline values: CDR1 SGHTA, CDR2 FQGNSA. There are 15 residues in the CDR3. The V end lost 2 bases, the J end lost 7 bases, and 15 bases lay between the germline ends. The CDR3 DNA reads TGTGCCAGCAGCTTAAGGCCCGGGAGAGAAAATGAGCAGTTCTTC. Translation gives CASSLRPGRENEQFF.

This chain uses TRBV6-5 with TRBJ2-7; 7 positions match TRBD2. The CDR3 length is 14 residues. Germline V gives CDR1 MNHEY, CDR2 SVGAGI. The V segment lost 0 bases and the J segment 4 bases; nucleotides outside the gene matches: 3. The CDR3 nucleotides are TGTGCCAGCAGTTACTCGCGGGGACTATACGAGCAGTACTTC. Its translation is CASSYSRGLYEQYF.

The CDR3 reads CASREGLAGGQHEQFF. The CDR3 nucleotides are TGTGCCAGCAGGGAGGGGTTAGCGGGAGGGCAGCATGAGCAGTTCTTC. This chain joins TRBV6-6 and TRBJ2-1; 11 bases fit TRBD2. Germline V gene lookup returns CDR1 MNHNY and CDR2 SVGAGI (reference sequence). V dropped 6 bases and J dropped 8; count of bases not matched to a gene: 12. This CDR3 has 16 residues.

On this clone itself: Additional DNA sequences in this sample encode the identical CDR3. Written as DNA, the CDR3 is TGCGCCAGCAGCTTGGGCCTAGCGGGAAAAGAGACCCAGTACTTC. Protein sequence: CASSLGLAGKETQYF. The V call is TRBV5-1, the J call TRBJ2-5; TRBD2 matches at 9 bases. The length of the CDR3 is 15 residues. Unmatched junction bases numbered 3, after V lost 0 bases and J lost 3 bases. The germline V gene encodes CDR1 SGHRS and CDR2 YFSETQ.

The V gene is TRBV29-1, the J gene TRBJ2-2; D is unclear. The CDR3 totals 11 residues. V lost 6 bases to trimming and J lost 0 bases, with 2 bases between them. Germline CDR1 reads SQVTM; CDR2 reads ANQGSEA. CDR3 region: CSVTNTGELFF. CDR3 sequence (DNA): TGCAGCGTCACGAACACCGGGGAGCTGTTTTTT.

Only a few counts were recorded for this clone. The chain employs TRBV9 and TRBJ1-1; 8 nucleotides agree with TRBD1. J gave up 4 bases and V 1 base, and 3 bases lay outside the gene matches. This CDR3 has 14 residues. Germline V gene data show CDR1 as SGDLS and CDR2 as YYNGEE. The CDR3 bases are TGTGCCAGCAGCGTACAGGGGGCGAGCACTGAAGCTTTCTTT. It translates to CASSVQGASTEAFF.

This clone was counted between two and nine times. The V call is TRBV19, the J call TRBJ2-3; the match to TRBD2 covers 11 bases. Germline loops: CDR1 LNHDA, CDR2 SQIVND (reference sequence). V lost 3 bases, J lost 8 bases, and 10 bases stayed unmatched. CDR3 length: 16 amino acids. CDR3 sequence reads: CASSITGTSGASTQYF. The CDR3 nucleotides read TGTGCCAGTAGTATTACCGGGACTAGCGGTGCTTCTACGCAGTATTTT.

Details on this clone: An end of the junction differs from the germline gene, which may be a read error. Here the CDR3 reads CASSQVSGSQNYGYPF. As DNA, the CDR3 is TGCGCCAGCAGCCAAGTTTCAGGGTCCCAAAACTATGGCTACCCCTTC. The chain has TRBV4-1 and TRBJ1-2; perhaps TRBD1 as D (5 bases). The CDR3 contains 16 residues. Per the germline V gene, CDR1 is MGHRA and CDR2 is YSYEKL.

CDR3 bases: TGCGCCAGCAGCCAGGGGTTTGGTGACGGGGAAAAACTGTTTTTT. Translated: CASSQGFGDGEKLFF. The chain uses TRBV5-1 and TRBJ1-4, with D possibly matching TRBD1 (6 bases). Germline V CDR1 and CDR2: SGHRS, YFSETQ. Trimming removed 4 bases at V and 8 bases at J, with 18 bases between. The CDR3 contains 15 residues.